These 8 T cell receptor beta chains were sequenced from one sample in a study of T-cell reconstitution after alpha-beta-depleted transplantation in children. Construction of the TCRbeta library involved unique molecular identifiers. TCRdb redid the calling of the PCR reads with MiXCR, one entry per CDR3 protein. Among some 300,000 distinct CDR3 sequences listed, roughly a tenth were seen once. Material: PBMCs, obtained before TCRalphabeta/CD19-depleted stem cell transplant. The receptors here all came from a boy younger than two with acute myeloid leukemia, due to receive a stem cell transplant.

At least ten counts were recorded for this clonotype. The J gene is TRBJ2-2, the V gene TRBV12-3 or TRBV12-4; 8 positions match TRBD1. The trim removed 5 bases at V and 2 bases at J, leaving 4 bases unmatched. The length of the CDR3 is 15 residues. The CDR3: CASSRTGGNTGELFF. CDR3 nucleotide sequence: TGTGCCAGCAGTCGAACAGGGGGAAACACCGGGGAGCTGTTTTTT.

J is TRBJ2-6 and V is TRBV19; possible D gene TRBD2, 5 bases. Trimming took 3 bases from V and 0 from J, leaving 15 bases between them. This CDR3 has 18 residues. Germline V gene data show CDR1 as LNHDA and CDR2 as SQIVND (reference sequence). The CDR3 region is CASSIEGPYFSGANVLTF. In nucleotides, the CDR3 is TGTGCCAGTAGTATTGAGGGCCCCTACTTCTCTGGGGCCAACGTCCTGACTTTC. The full variable domain, in which reference TRBV19 and TRBJ2-6 provide the parts outside the CDR3, is DGGITQSPKYLFRKEGQNVTLSCEQNLNHDAMYWYRQDPGQGLRLIYYSQIVNDFQKGDIAEGYSVSREKKESFPLTVTSAQKNPTAFYLCASSIEGPYFSGANVLTFGAGSRLTVL.

At least ten counts were recorded for this clonotype. This chain connects TRBV12-3 or TRBV12-4 to TRBJ2-1, with D perhaps matching TRBD2 (7 bases). Trimming pared 2 bases from V and 6 bases from J, leaving 11 bases between. This CDR3 has 14 residues. The CDR3 region has the DNA TGTGCCAGCAGTTTAAGGGGGAGGGCCAATGAGCAGTTCTTC. It translates to CASSLRGRANEQFF.

This clonotype showed up just a few times. The rearrangement joins TRBV28 to TRBJ2-5; 9 bases are shared with TRBD1. Germline V lookup: CDR1 MDHEN, CDR2 SYDVKM. J gave up 3 bases and V 3 bases, and 8 bases lay outside the gene matches. The CDR3 contains 16 residues. CDR3 residues: CASSLVTGGLKETQYF. CDR3 nucleotide sequence: TGTGCCAGCAGTTTGGTAACAGGGGGCCTAAAAGAGACCCAGTACTTC.

This chain connects TRBV20-1 to TRBJ2-3; D is perhaps TRBD2 (6 bases). The CDR3 runs to 13 residues. Germline CDR1 and CDR2: DFQATT and SNEGSKA (reference sequence). Between the trimmed V and J ends, which lost 3 bases and 1 base, there was a span of 8 bases. The CDR3 nucleotides are TGCAGTGCTAGGGGACTGCGCACAGATACGCAGTATTTT. Amino acid sequence: CSARGLRTDTQYF.

This chain connects TRBV19 to TRBJ1-5; no definite D call. The CDR3 consists of 15 residues. The V gene lost 10 bases and the J gene lost 3 bases, with 19 bases spanning the gap. Germline assignment: CDR1 LNHDA and CDR2 SQIVND (reference sequence). The CDR3 loop is CAISPSTVPNQPQHF. CDR3 DNA: TGTGCCATTAGCCCTTCTACAGTTCCCAATCAGCCCCAGCATTTT.

This clonotype was seen repeatedly, ten times or more. The V gene is TRBV7-9, the J gene TRBJ1-2; tentatively, D is TRBD1 (5 bases). V was trimmed by 1 base and J by 8 bases, leaving 11 bases between them. Germline V gene data show CDR1 as SEHNR and CDR2 as FQNEAQ (reference sequence). This CDR3 has 13 amino acids. Here the CDR3 reads CASSLDRTPGYTF. Written as DNA, the CDR3 is TGTGCCAGCAGCTTAGACAGGACACCCGGCTACACCTTC.

This clonotype was seen repeatedly, ten times or more. The rearrangement links TRBV12-3 or TRBV12-4 to TRBJ2-1; D is possibly TRBD2 (5 bases). The CDR3 contains 14 residues. Trimming shortened V by 8 bases and J by 15 bases, and 26 bases separated the two germline ends. The CDR3 bases are TGTGCCAGCGGCCGCGAGAATCGAGGGAGAAGTGGGTTCTTC. Translation gives CASGRENRGRSGFF.